These T cell receptor beta chains were read from a single sample in a study of blood T cell repertoires in COVID-19. Profiling relied on immunoSEQ multiplex PCR, and the TCRdb table lists in-frame clones only, not all of them. This table holds more than 95,000 clones, around 70% found once. Sequenced: peripheral blood. The receptors were gathered from a man older than 75 with COVID-19, enrolled during active disease. CDR3s include the opening cysteine and the closing phenylalanine or tryptophan. A D gene is named only where the DNA matches it firmly. Rows give clone size only sometimes, using once, few, many, or a class for an expanded clone.

clone size: -; D gene: -; V gene: TRBV12-2; J gene: TRBJ2-7; CDR3 DNA: TGTGCAAGTCGCTTAGCGTGGGTTAGCGGGACCTACGAGCAGTACTTC; CDR3 protein: CASRLAWVSGTYEQYF
clone size: -; D gene: -; V gene: TRBV27; J gene: TRBJ2-1; CDR3 DNA: TGTGCCAGCAGTGTCCTACAGGGTAATGAGCAGTTCTTC; CDR3 protein: CASSVLQGNEQFF
clone size: -; D gene: -; V gene: TRBV21-1; J gene: TRBJ1-1; CDR3 DNA: TGTGCCAGCAGCAAAGCGTGGGGGGGCCTACGGGGCACTGAAGCTTTCTTT; CDR3 protein: CASSKAWGGLRGTEAFF
clone size: once; D gene: TRBD1; V gene: TRBV6-6; J gene: TRBJ1-1; CDR3 DNA: TGTGCCAGCAGTCAGACAGGGAGGTGGTCTGAAGCTTTCTTT; CDR3 protein: CASSQTGRWSEAFF
clone size: -; D gene: -; V gene: TRBV28; J gene: TRBJ2-5; CDR3 DNA: TGTGCCAGCACCTCCCAGGGGCCCCCGTCGACCCAGTACTTC; CDR3 protein: CASTSQGPPSTQYF
clone size: few; D gene: -; V gene: TRBV12-3/TRBV12-4; J gene: TRBJ2-1; CDR3 DNA: TGTGCCAGCAGAGCCGCGGGAAATTCGTTCTTC; CDR3 protein: CASRAAGNSFF
clone size: -; D gene: -; V gene: TRBV5-1; J gene: TRBJ1-2; CDR3 DNA: TGCGCCAGCAGCTCAAACAGCTATGGCTACACCTTC; CDR3 protein: CASSSNSYGYTF
clone size: once; D gene: -; V gene: TRBV27; J gene: TRBJ1-1; CDR3 DNA: TGTGCCAGCAGGCTTGGCATGAACACTGAAGCTTTCTTT; CDR3 protein: CASRLGMNTEAFF
clone size: -; D gene: -; V gene: TRBV6-5; J gene: TRBJ2-7; CDR3 DNA: TGTGCCAGCAGTTACTCAAAAAACGGTGCCTACGAGCAGTACTTC; CDR3 protein: CASSYSKNGAYEQYF
clone size: -; D gene: TRBD1; V gene: TRBV7-6; J gene: TRBJ1-2; CDR3 DNA: TGTGCCAGCAGCGAGCGGACAGGGGGCCTCGGGGGCTACACCTTC; CDR3 protein: CASSERTGGLGGYTF
clone size: -; D gene: TRBD1; V gene: TRBV5-4; J gene: TRBJ1-4; CDR3 DNA: TGTGCCAGCAGTCCTAGGGGGCACGGTAATGAAAAACTGTTTTTT; CDR3 protein: CASSPRGHGNEKLFF
clone size: -; D gene: TRBD2; V gene: TRBV5-1; J gene: TRBJ2-3; CDR3 DNA: TGCGCCAGCAGCTTGACTAGCGGCACAGATACGCAGTATTTT; CDR3 protein: CASSLTSGTDTQYF
clone size: -; D gene: TRBD1; V gene: TRBV3-1/TRBV3-2; J gene: TRBJ2-2; CDR3 DNA: TGTGCCAGCAGTTGGGTTGGTGGGACAGCTAACACCGGGGAGCTGTTTTTT; CDR3 protein: CASSWVGGTANTGELFF
clone size: -; D gene: -; V gene: TRBV19; J gene: TRBJ2-5; CDR3 DNA: TGTGCCAGTAGTTTGGTCAGGGGCTTGGAGACCCAGTACTTC; CDR3 protein: CASSLVRGLETQYF
clone size: -; D gene: -; V gene: TRBV5-8; J gene: TRBJ2-3; CDR3 DNA: TGTGCCAGCAGCTTGGTCGCAGATACGCAGTATTTT; CDR3 protein: CASSLVADTQYF
clone size: -; D gene: TRBD1; V gene: TRBV10-3; J gene: TRBJ1-1; CDR3 DNA: TGTGCCTCCGCCTCCGGGACAGGGGGCTGGAACACTGAAGCTTTCTTT; CDR3 protein: CASASGTGGWNTEAFF
clone size: -; D gene: TRBD1; V gene: TRBV25-1; J gene: TRBJ1-1; CDR3 DNA: TGTGCCAGCATGACAGGGTTAATAGCTTTCTTT; CDR3 protein: CASMTGLIAFF
clone size: -; D gene: -; V gene: TRBV19; J gene: TRBJ1-5; CDR3 DNA: TGTGCCAGTAGTATAGGGCCAGGCAATCAGCCCCAGCATTTT; CDR3 protein: CASSIGPGNQPQHF
clone size: -; D gene: -; V gene: TRBV15; J gene: TRBJ1-4; CDR3 DNA: TGTGCCACCAGCAGAGTTAACAGGAACGATGAAAAACTGTTTTTT; CDR3 protein: CATSRVNRNDEKLFF
clone size: few; D gene: -; V gene: TRBV18; J gene: TRBJ2-3; CDR3 DNA: TGTGCCAGCTCACTTGAATCCGGGAGCACAGATACGCAGTATTTT; CDR3 protein: CASSLESGSTDTQYF
clone size: -; D gene: TRBD1; V gene: TRBV28; J gene: TRBJ2-6; CDR3 DNA: TGTGCCAGCAGTTTATACCAGGGGGAAGGGGCCAACGTCCTGACTTTC; CDR3 protein: CASSLYQGEGANVLTF
clone size: -; D gene: -; V gene: TRBV19; J gene: TRBJ1-3; CDR3 DNA: TGTGCCAGTAGCCTTCCAGGGAATTACGCTGGAAACACCATATATTTT; CDR3 protein: CASSLPGNYAGNTIYF
clone size: few; D gene: TRBD1; V gene: TRBV25-1; J gene: TRBJ1-5; CDR3 DNA: TGTGCCAGCAGTGAAGGGGACAGGAGCCATCAGCCCCAGCATTTT; CDR3 protein: CASSEGDRSHQPQHF
clone size: -; D gene: TRBD1; V gene: TRBV6-2/TRBV6-3; J gene: TRBJ1-1; CDR3 DNA: TGTGCCAGCAGTCCCGGACAGGGAGTTGGTGTTGGGACTGAAGCTTTCTTT; CDR3 protein: CASSPGQGVGVGTEAFF
clone size: few; D gene: -; V gene: TRBV6-6; J gene: TRBJ1-6; CDR3 DNA: TGTGCCAGCAGTTACGAGGATTCACCCCTCCACTTT; CDR3 protein: CASSYEDSPLHF
clone size: -; D gene: TRBD1; V gene: TRBV28; J gene: TRBJ1-2; CDR3 DNA: TGTGCCAGCAGTTTTCAGGGGGCGCTTGACTATGGCTACACCTTC; CDR3 protein: CASSFQGALDYGYTF
clone size: -; D gene: TRBD2; V gene: TRBV7-2; J gene: TRBJ2-5; CDR3 DNA: TGTGCCAGCAGCTTAGAGGGACTAGCGGGAGGAGGGGAGACCCAGTACTTC; CDR3 protein: CASSLEGLAGGGETQYF
clone size: -; D gene: TRBD1; V gene: TRBV7-8; J gene: TRBJ2-2; CDR3 DNA: TGTGCCAGCAGCTCTCTCACAGGGGCCACCGGGGAGCTGTTTTTT; CDR3 protein: CASSSLTGATGELFF
clone size: -; D gene: -; V gene: TRBV7-6; J gene: TRBJ2-5; CDR3 DNA: TGTGCCAGCAGCCCGTACCAAGAGACCCAGTACTTC; CDR3 protein: CASSPYQETQYF
clone size: -; D gene: TRBD1; V gene: TRBV5-6; J gene: TRBJ1-1; CDR3 DNA: TGTGCCAGCAGAACTACAGGGGGCACTGAAGCTTTCTTT; CDR3 protein: CASRTTGGTEAFF
clone size: -; D gene: TRBD2; V gene: TRBV30; J gene: TRBJ2-3; CDR3 DNA: TGTGCCGCGAGTCAGGGACTAGCGGGAGGCGGTACGCAGTATTTT; CDR3 protein: CAASQGLAGGGTQYF
clone size: -; D gene: TRBD1; V gene: TRBV5-8; J gene: TRBJ2-5; CDR3 DNA: TGTGCCAGCAGCATGACGGGACAGCCCCGGGAGACCCAGTACTTC; CDR3 protein: CASSMTGQPRETQYF
clone size: -; D gene: TRBD2; V gene: TRBV19; J gene: TRBJ2-5; CDR3 DNA: TGTGCCAGTAGTTACGCGGGGGGAGAGACCCAGTACTTC; CDR3 protein: CASSYAGGETQYF
clone size: many; D gene: -; V gene: TRBV27; J gene: TRBJ1-4; CDR3 DNA: TGTGCCAGCAGGGACATTAATAATGAAAAACTGTTTTTT; CDR3 protein: CASRDINNEKLFF
clone size: -; D gene: TRBD2; V gene: TRBV7-2; J gene: TRBJ2-5; CDR3 DNA: TGTGCCAGCAGCCAAGGGGCCGGGACTAGCGCCGAGACCCAGTACTTC; CDR3 protein: CASSQGAGTSAETQYF
clone size: -; D gene: TRBD1; V gene: TRBV10-3; J gene: TRBJ1-1; CDR3 DNA: TGTGCCATCACCGGGACAGCACAGAACACTGAAGCTTTCTTT; CDR3 protein: CAITGTAQNTEAFF
clone size: -; D gene: -; V gene: TRBV20-1; J gene: TRBJ1-2; CDR3 DNA: TGCAGTGCCGGGAGAGGATACGGCTACACCTTC; CDR3 protein: CSAGRGYGYTF
clone size: -; D gene: -; V gene: TRBV3-1/TRBV3-2; J gene: TRBJ2-7; CDR3 DNA: TGTGCCAGCAGCCAAGTTGGGGGGAGCGGAGGGGGCGCGCAGTACTTC; CDR3 protein: CASSQVGGSGGGAQYF